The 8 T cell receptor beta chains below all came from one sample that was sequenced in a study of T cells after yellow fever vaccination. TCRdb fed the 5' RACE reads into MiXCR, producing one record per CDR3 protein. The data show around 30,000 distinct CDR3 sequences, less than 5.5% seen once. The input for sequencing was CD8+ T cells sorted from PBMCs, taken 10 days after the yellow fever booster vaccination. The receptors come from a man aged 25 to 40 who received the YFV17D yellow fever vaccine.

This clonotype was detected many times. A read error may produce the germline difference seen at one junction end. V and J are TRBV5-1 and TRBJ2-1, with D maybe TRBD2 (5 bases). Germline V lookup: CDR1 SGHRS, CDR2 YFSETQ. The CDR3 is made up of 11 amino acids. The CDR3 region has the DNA TGTGCCCGCAGCGGAACCAATGAGCAGTTCTTC. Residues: CARSGTNEQFF.

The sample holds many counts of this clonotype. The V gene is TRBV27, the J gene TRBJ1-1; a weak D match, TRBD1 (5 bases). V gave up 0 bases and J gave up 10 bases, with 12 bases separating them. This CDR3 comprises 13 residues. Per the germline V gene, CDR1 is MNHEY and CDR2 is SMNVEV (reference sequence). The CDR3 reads CASSLSVSGGAFF. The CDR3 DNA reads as TGTGCCAGCAGTTTATCAGTAAGCGGGGGAGCTTTCTTT.

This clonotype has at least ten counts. Here the CDR3 DNA reads TGTGCCGGACCCCGGACTAGCGGTATCTCCTACGAGCAGTACTTC. This translates into CAGPRTSGISYEQYF. The V call is TRBV25-1, the J call TRBJ2-7, with 10 bases fitting TRBD2. The ends lost 11 bases at V and 0 bases at J; junction bases unmatched: 10. CDR1 is MGHDK, CDR2 SYGVNS, per germline. The CDR3 is 15 amino acids.

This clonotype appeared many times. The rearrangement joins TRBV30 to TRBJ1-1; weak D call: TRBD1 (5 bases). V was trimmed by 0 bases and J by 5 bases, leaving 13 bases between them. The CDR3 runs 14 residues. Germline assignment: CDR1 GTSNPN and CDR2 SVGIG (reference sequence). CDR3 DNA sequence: TGTGCCTGGAGTGTACTTTCCCGGGGGACTGAAGCTTTCTTT. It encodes CAWSVLSRGTEAFF. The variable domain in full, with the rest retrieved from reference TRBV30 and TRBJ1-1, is SQTIHQWPATLVQPVGSPLSLECTVEGTSNPNLYWYRQAAGRGLQLLFYSVGIGQISSEVPQNLSASRPQDRQFILSSKKLLLSDSGFYLCAWSVLSRGTEAFFGQGTRLTVV.

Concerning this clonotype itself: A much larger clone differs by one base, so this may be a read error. The DNA of the CDR3 is TGCAGTGCTGGAGCCGCCCCAGATGACATTCAGTACTTC. It is translated as CSAGAAPDDIQYF. The chain recombines TRBV20-1 with TRBJ2-4, with no clear D. Trimming cost V 5 bases and J 8 bases, with 16 bases left between them. Germline V gene sequence: CDR1 DFQATT, CDR2 SNEGSKA (reference sequence). The CDR3 covers 13 residues.

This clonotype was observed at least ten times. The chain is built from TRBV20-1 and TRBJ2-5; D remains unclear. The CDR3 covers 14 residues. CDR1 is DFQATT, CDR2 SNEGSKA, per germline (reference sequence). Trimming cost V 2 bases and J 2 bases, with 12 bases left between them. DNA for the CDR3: TGCAGTGCTAGATACCCCACAGAGCAAGAGACCCAGTACTTC. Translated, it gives CSARYPTEQETQYF.

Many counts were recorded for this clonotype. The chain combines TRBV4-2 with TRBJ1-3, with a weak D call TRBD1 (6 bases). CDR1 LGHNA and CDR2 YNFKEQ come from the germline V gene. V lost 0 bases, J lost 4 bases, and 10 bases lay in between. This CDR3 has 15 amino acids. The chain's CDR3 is CASSQEPGAGNTIYF. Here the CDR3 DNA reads TGTGCCAGCAGCCAAGAACCAGGGGCGGGAAACACCATATATTTT.

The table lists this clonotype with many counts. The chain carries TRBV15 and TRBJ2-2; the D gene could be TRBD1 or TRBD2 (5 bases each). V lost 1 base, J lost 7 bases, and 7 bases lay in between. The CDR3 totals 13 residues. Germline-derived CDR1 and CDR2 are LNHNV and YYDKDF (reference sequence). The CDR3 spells CATSRVGDGELFF. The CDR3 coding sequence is TGTGCCACCAGCAGAGTGGGGGACGGGGAGCTGTTTTTT.